The 9 T cell receptor beta chains given below trace back to one sample, sequenced in a study of beta chain features in type 1 diabetes. Expressed TCRB transcripts got sequenced, as all isolated RNA was reverse transcribed. TCRdb's table, derived via immunoSEQ multiplex PCR, lists solely in-frame clones and lacks some. The data show 200,000 to 250,000 clones, around 65% seen once. What was sequenced was naive CD4+ T cells from blood. These receptors all come from a man aged 25-45 years in good health.

The V call is TRBV20-1, the J call TRBJ2-2, with D hard to call. Trimming cost V 3 bases and J 7 bases, with 6 bases left between them. The CDR3 extends over 11 amino acids. CDR1 is DFQATT and CDR2 is SNEGSKA in the germline V gene (reference sequence). The CDR3 here is CSARIDGELFF. DNA of the CDR3: TGCAGTGCTAGGATTGACGGGGAGCTGTTTTTT.

The chain has TRBV5-1 and TRBJ2-1; D call uncertain. V was trimmed by 4 bases and J by 5 bases, leaving 4 bases between them. The germline V gene has CDR1 SGHRS and CDR2 YFSETQ. This CDR3 spans 11 amino acids. The CDR3 spells CASSMNNEQFF. The CDR3 nucleotides are TGCGCCAGCAGCATGAACAATGAGCAGTTCTTC.

V is TRBV7-6 and J is TRBJ1-5; tentative D call: TRBD1 (6 bases). Trimming shortened V by 5 bases and J by 6 bases, and 14 bases separated the two germline ends. CDR3 length: 14 residues. Germline lookup yields CDR1 SGHVS and CDR2 FNYEAQ. This CDR3 reads CASSQSAGAQPQHF. CDR3 DNA sequence: TGTGCCAGCAGCCAGAGTGCGGGGGCTCAGCCCCAGCATTTT.

The table lists this clone with a few counts. The rearrangement links TRBV6-5 to TRBJ2-7; no clear D. The V end lost 4 bases, the J end lost 7 bases, and 8 bases lay between the germline ends. Germline loops: CDR1 MNHEY, CDR2 SVGAGI. The CDR3 has 11 amino acids. The CDR3 DNA reads as TGTGCCAGCAGTTTGGGAAGAGAGCAGTACTTC. Its translation: CASSLGREQYF.

The gene calls are TRBV29-1 and TRBJ2-5; the D is unclear. V was cut by 2 bases and J by 1 base, with 5 bases left in between. This CDR3 region has 12 residues. The germline CDR1 and CDR2 sequences are SQVTM and ANQGSEA. The chain's CDR3 is CSVETGQETQYF. CDR3 bases: TGCAGCGTTGAAACGGGCCAAGAGACCCAGTACTTC.

The count of this clone is one. The chain is built from TRBV23-1 and TRBJ1-6, with 9 positions matching TRBD1. TRBV23-1 counts as an open reading frame of uncertain function. V lost 4 bases to trimming and J lost 8 bases; unmatched junction nucleotides: 15. The length of the CDR3 is 18 residues. This CDR3 is CASSPRTGDDVLDSPLHF. The CDR3 DNA reads as TGCGCCAGCAGTCCTCGGACAGGGGACGACGTCCTGGATTCACCCCTCCACTTT.

This clone was observed a few times. The same CDR3 can be traced to other DNA sequences in this sample. V usage is TRBV30 and J usage is TRBJ2-1; unclear D gene. The ends were cut back, 0 bases at V and 10 bases at J, with 7 bases in the middle. CDR3 length: 11 residues. Germline lookup yields CDR1 GTSNPN and CDR2 SVGIG (reference sequence). CDR3 DNA sequence: TGTGCCTGGAGTGTGTTGAGGGAGCAGTTCTTC. Its protein is CAWSVLREQFF.

This rearrangement joins TRBV10-3 to TRBJ2-5; tentatively, D is TRBD2 (5 bases). Germline V gene lookup returns CDR1 ENHRY and CDR2 SYGVKD. The CDR3 runs to 14 residues. V was clipped by 0 bases and J by 5 bases, with 10 bases between them. Here the CDR3 reads CAISESTRAETQYF. CDR3 sequence (DNA): TGTGCCATCAGTGAGTCAACGCGGGCGGAGACCCAGTACTTC.

This clone has more than one count but fewer than ten. V and J are TRBV29-1 and TRBJ2-1, with TRBD2 matching over 11 bases. The CDR3 has 15 residues. The V gene's germline CDR1 is SQVTM and CDR2 ANQGSEA. The V segment lost 8 bases and the J segment 5 bases; nucleotides outside the gene matches: 11. This CDR3 is CSSRTTSGSDNEQFF. CDR3 sequence (DNA): TGCAGCTCCCGGACCACTAGCGGGAGTGACAATGAGCAGTTCTTC.